This is a list of T cell receptor beta chains from one sample in a study of regulatory T cells in long-lasting Graves disease. Each CDR3 protein gets one entry after TCRdb re-called the multiplex PCR reads with MiXCR. The sample holds roughly 610,000 distinct CDR3 sequences, 16% seen once. The data were also submitted as part of a second study, on T cells in Graves' hyperthyroidism and ophthalmopathy.

Material: peripheral blood mononuclear cells (PBMCs), obtained at new diagnosis, from a patient treated with antithyroid drugs. Source of these receptors: a woman in her 30s with Graves disease. Both conserved end residues are trimmed from each CDR3. Fields, in order: CDR3 length, V gene, J gene, CDR3 protein.

>11|TRBV2|TRBJ2-5
ATPPSGEETQY
>11|TRBV7-2|TRBJ2-1
ASSFPFYNEQF
>11|TRBV12-3/TRBV12-4|TRBJ1-1
ASSLTGQGEAF
>12|TRBV5-1|TRBJ1-1
ASREDRGGTEAF
>10|TRBV20-1|TRBJ2-7
SGSTGTYEQY
>10|TRBV19|TRBJ2-3
ASSTGTRSQY
>13|TRBV28|TRBJ2-4
ASSSNGGRGNIQY
>16|TRBV9|TRBJ1-1
ASSAGHNNREENTEAF
>11|TRBV7-9|TRBJ1-1
ASSLWTEVFAF
>11|TRBV29-1|TRBJ1-5
SVETGNNQPQH
>13|TRBV20-1|TRBJ2-1
SATVAGGFYNEQF
>12|TRBV2|TRBJ2-5
ASGSRGPQETQY
>10|TRBV12-3/TRBV12-4|TRBJ1-1
ASRPVNTEAF
>11|TRBV6-1|TRBJ2-7
ASSPEWAGGSI
>13|TRBV12-3/TRBV12-4|TRBJ2-5
ASTPGERIQETQY
>14|TRBV28|TRBJ1-2
ASRSNTGSGHYGYT
>13|TRBV28|TRBJ2-1
ASSFQGGLYNEQF
>10|TRBV7-9|TRBJ2-1
ASSHYYNEQF
>14|TRBV20-1|TRBJ1-5
SARDSGQGAIQPQH
>11|TRBV4-1|TRBJ2-5
ASSKGGLETQY
>15|TRBV28|TRBJ1-5
ASSPVQGQGYNQPQH
>17|TRBV7-2|TRBJ2-1
ASSLAEGIAGGSYNEQL
>13|TRBV5-1|TRBJ2-1
ASSGTLAGGTEQF
>12|TRBV7-8|TRBJ2-5
ASSSGGGKETQY
>12|TRBV7-9|TRBJ2-5
ASSRDTYQETQY